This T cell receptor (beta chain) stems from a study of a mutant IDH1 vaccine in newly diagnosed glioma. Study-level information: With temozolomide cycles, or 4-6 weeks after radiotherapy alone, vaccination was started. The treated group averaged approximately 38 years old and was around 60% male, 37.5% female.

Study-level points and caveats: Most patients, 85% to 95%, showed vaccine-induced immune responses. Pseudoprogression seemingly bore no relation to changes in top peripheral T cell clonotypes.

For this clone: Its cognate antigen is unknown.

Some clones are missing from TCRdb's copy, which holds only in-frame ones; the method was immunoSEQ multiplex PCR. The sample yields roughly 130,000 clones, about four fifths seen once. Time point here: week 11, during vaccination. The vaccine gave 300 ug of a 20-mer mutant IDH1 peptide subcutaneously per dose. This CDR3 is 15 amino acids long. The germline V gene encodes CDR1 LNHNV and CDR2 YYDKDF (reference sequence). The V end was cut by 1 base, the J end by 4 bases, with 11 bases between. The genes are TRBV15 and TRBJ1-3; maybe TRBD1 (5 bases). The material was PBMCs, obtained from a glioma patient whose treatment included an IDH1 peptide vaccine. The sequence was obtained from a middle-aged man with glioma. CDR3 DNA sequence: TGTGCCACCAGCAGAGGGGGCAGCCGCGGAAACACCATATATTTT. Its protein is CATSRGGSRGNTIYF. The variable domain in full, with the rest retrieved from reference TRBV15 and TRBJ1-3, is DAMVIQNPRYQVTQFGKPVTLSCSQTLNHNVMYWYQQKSSQAPKLLFHYYDKDFNNEADTPDNFQSRRPNTSFCFLDIRSPGLGDTAMYLCATSRGGSRGNTIYFGEGSWLTVV.